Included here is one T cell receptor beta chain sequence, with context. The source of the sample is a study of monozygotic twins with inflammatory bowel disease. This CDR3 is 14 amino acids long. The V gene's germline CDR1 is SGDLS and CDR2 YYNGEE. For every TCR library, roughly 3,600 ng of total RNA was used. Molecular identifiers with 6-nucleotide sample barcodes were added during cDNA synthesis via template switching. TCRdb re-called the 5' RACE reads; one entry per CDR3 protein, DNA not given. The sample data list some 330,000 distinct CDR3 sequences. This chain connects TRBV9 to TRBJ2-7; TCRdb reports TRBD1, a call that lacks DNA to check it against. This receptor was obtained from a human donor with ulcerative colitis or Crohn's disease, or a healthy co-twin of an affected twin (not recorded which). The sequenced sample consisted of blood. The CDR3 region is CASSPQPGAYEQYF.